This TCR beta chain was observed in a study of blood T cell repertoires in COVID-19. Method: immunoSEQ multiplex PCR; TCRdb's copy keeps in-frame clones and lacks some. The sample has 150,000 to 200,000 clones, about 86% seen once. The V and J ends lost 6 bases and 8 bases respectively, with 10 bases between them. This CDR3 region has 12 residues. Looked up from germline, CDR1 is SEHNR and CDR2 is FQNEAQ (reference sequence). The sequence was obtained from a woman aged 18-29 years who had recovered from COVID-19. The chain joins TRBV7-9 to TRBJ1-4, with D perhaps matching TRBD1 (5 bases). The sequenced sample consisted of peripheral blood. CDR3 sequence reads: CASSSTGEKLFF. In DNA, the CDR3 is TGTGCCAGCAGTTCTACAGGAGAAAAACTGTTTTTT.